This is a list of T cell receptor beta chains from one sample in a study of cytomegalovirus exposure and HLA in healthy donors. Produced via immunoSEQ multiplex PCR; TCRdb's table is partial and in-frame only. The data show over 75,000 clones, approximately 91% seen once. Sequenced: PBMCs. Receptor source: a man under 40 in good health and CMV-seronegative. The CDR3 runs from the conserved cysteine through the conserved F or W. The order of the fields is D gene, clone size, J gene, V gene, CDR3 protein, CDR3 DNA. A D gene is named only where the DNA matches it firmly. Where a row states a size, it is once, few, many or the class of an expanded clone; other rows omit it.

D gene: TRBD1; clone size: NA; J gene: TRBJ1-1; V gene: TRBV5-4; CDR3 protein: CASSLGGLGTEAFF; CDR3 DNA: TGTGCCAGCAGCCTAGGGGGCCTGGGCACTGAAGCTTTCTTT
D gene: NA; clone size: NA; J gene: TRBJ2-7; V gene: TRBV12-2; CDR3 protein: CASRLRESLRNYEQYF; CDR3 DNA: TGTGCAAGTCGCCTTAGGGAGAGCCTTAGGAACTACGAGCAGTACTTC
D gene: NA; clone size: NA; J gene: TRBJ2-7; V gene: TRBV27; CDR3 protein: CASSLFGGNVEQYF; CDR3 DNA: TGTGCCAGCAGTTTATTCGGCGGGAATGTCGAGCAGTACTTC
D gene: NA; clone size: NA; J gene: TRBJ2-7; V gene: TRBV2; CDR3 protein: CASSEALRAYEQYF; CDR3 DNA: TGTGCCAGCAGTGAAGCGCTTCGAGCCTACGAGCAGTACTTC
D gene: NA; clone size: NA; J gene: TRBJ1-4; V gene: TRBV5-1; CDR3 protein: CASSFSTRREKLFF; CDR3 DNA: TGCGCCAGCAGCTTTAGTACAAGGAGAGAAAAACTGTTTTTT
D gene: TRBD1; clone size: NA; J gene: TRBJ2-7; V gene: TRBV2; CDR3 protein: CASFIRDSSYEQYF; CDR3 DNA: TGTGCCAGCTTCATCCGGGACAGCTCCTACGAGCAGTACTTC
D gene: TRBD1; clone size: NA; J gene: TRBJ2-3; V gene: TRBV18; CDR3 protein: CASSPPDRRDTQYF; CDR3 DNA: TGTGCCAGCTCACCTCCGGACAGGCGGGATACGCAGTATTTT
D gene: NA; clone size: NA; J gene: TRBJ1-4; V gene: TRBV15; CDR3 protein: CATSRDWGANNEKLFF; CDR3 DNA: TGTGCCACCAGCAGAGATTGGGGCGCGAATAATGAAAAACTGTTTTTT
D gene: NA; clone size: NA; J gene: TRBJ2-7; V gene: TRBV19; CDR3 protein: CASSITLSYEQYF; CDR3 DNA: TGTGCCAGTAGTATTACTCTCTCCTACGAGCAGTACTTC
D gene: NA; clone size: NA; J gene: TRBJ1-2; V gene: TRBV7-9; CDR3 protein: CASNQQGLDYGYTF; CDR3 DNA: TGTGCCAGCAACCAACAGGGTCTGGACTATGGCTACACCTTC
D gene: NA; clone size: few; J gene: TRBJ2-5; V gene: TRBV2; CDR3 protein: CASSGIEGSQETQYF; CDR3 DNA: TGTGCCAGCAGTGGAATAGAAGGGAGCCAAGAGACCCAGTACTTC
D gene: NA; clone size: NA; J gene: TRBJ1-5; V gene: TRBV28; CDR3 protein: CASSFLAGDSQPQHF; CDR3 DNA: TGTGCCAGCAGTTTCCTCGCAGGGGATTCTCAGCCCCAGCATTTT
D gene: TRBD2; clone size: NA; J gene: TRBJ2-1; V gene: TRBV19; CDR3 protein: CASTFGRANNEQFF; CDR3 DNA: TGTGCCAGTACGTTCGGGAGGGCCAATAATGAGCAGTTCTTC
D gene: TRBD1; clone size: NA; J gene: TRBJ2-7; V gene: TRBV4-2; CDR3 protein: CASSQVTGTGTPYEQYF; CDR3 DNA: TGTGCCAGCAGCCAAGTTACCGGGACAGGGACTCCCTACGAGCAGTACTTC
D gene: TRBD1; clone size: once; J gene: TRBJ1-5; V gene: TRBV11-2; CDR3 protein: CASSLRPGQGSDQPQHF; CDR3 DNA: TGTGCCAGCAGCTTGAGACCGGGACAGGGTTCCGACCAGCCCCAGCATTTT
D gene: TRBD1; clone size: NA; J gene: TRBJ2-1; V gene: TRBV28; CDR3 protein: CASSLTGGSYNEQFF; CDR3 DNA: TGTGCCAGCAGTTTAACAGGGGGCTCCTACAATGAGCAGTTCTTC
D gene: TRBD1; clone size: NA; J gene: TRBJ1-6; V gene: TRBV10-3; CDR3 protein: CAIRARDRGSPLHF; CDR3 DNA: TGTGCCATCAGGGCCCGGGACAGGGGCTCACCCCTCCACTTT
D gene: TRBD1; clone size: NA; J gene: TRBJ2-7; V gene: TRBV6-1; CDR3 protein: CASSEEGTASSYEQYF; CDR3 DNA: TGTGCCAGCAGTGAAGAAGGGACAGCCTCCTCCTACGAGCAGTACTTC
D gene: TRBD1; clone size: once; J gene: TRBJ2-3; V gene: TRBV7-8; CDR3 protein: CASSLAWQGEHTDTQYF; CDR3 DNA: TGTGCCAGCAGCTTAGCGTGGCAGGGGGAGCACACAGATACGCAGTATTTT